The 24 T cell receptor beta chains reported below all come from one sample, sequenced in a study of T cells in localized non-small cell lung cancer. Generated by immunoSEQ multiplex PCR, the TCRdb table keeps only in-frame clones and is missing some. The sample records roughly 48,000 clones, 60% to 80% being singletons. The sequencing here drew on peripheral blood, taken before any cancer treatment. The receptors here all came from a man between 40 and 70 years old with stage I squamous cell lung carcinoma.

V is TRBV7-9 and J is TRBJ2-1, with a tentative D call TRBD1 (5 bases). Trimming shortened V by 9 bases and J by 3 bases, and 12 bases separated the two germline ends. From germline, CDR1 is SEHNR and CDR2 FQNEAQ (reference sequence). This CDR3 is built from 13 residues. CDR3 sequence reads: CASTGTGYNEQFF. CDR3 bases: TGTGCCAGTACTGGTACAGGCTACAATGAGCAGTTCTTC.

V and J are TRBV2 and TRBJ2-5, with 13 bases matching TRBD2. The germline V gene encodes CDR1 SNHLY and CDR2 FYNNEI. Trimming took 7 bases from V and 5 from J; bases not matched to a gene: 16. The CDR3 totals 18 residues. The CDR3 loop reads CASTSSRGLAGSGETQYF. The CDR3 coding sequence is TGTGCCAGCACTTCTTCCCGGGGACTAGCGGGGTCCGGGGAGACCCAGTACTTC. The full variable domain, with the rest looked up from reference TRBV2 and TRBJ2-5, is EPEVTQTPSHQVTQMGQEVILRCVPISNHLYFYWYRQILGQKVEFLVSFYNNEISEKSEIFDDQFSVERPDGSNFTLKIRSTKLEDSAMYFCASTSSRGLAGSGETQYFGPGTRLLVL.

This clone showed up just a few times. The V gene is TRBV6-6, the J gene TRBJ2-7; D call uncertain. V was trimmed by 7 bases and J by 3 bases, leaving 13 bases between them. CDR1 is MNHNY and CDR2 is SVGAGI in the germline V gene (reference sequence). CDR3 length equals 13 residues. The CDR3 region has the DNA TGTGCCAGCACTCCGACAAGAAACTACGAGCAGTACTTC. This gives the protein CASTPTRNYEQYF.

The chain has TRBV11-2 and TRBJ2-5; TRBD1 might be the D (5 bases). From germline, CDR1 is SGHAT and CDR2 FQNNGV. The V end lost 1 base, the J end lost 5 bases, and 11 bases lay between the germline ends. The CDR3 covers 14 residues. CDR3 sequence: CASSLGTTGETQYF. CDR3 nucleotide sequence: TGTGCCAGCAGCTTAGGGACAACTGGGGAGACCCAGTACTTC.

This chain links TRBV2 with TRBJ2-5, with D possibly matching TRBD2 (6 bases). This CDR3 is 11 amino acids long. Germline CDR1 SNHLY, CDR2 FYNNEI. The ends were cut back, 8 bases at V and 5 bases at J, with 9 bases in the middle. The chain's CDR3 is CASLEGETQYF. The CDR3 nucleotides are TGTGCCAGCCTGGAGGGGGAGACCCAGTACTTC.

The chain links TRBV2 to TRBJ1-2, with D maybe TRBD1 (6 bases). The germline gives CDR1 SNHLY, CDR2 FYNNEI. V lost 3 bases and J 2 bases, leaving 13 bases between the germline ends. The CDR3 contains 15 residues. This CDR3 is CASSDTGTPNYGYTF. Written as DNA, the CDR3 is TGTGCCAGCAGTGACACCGGGACACCGAACTATGGCTACACCTTC.

This clone was picked up a small number of times. This chain uses TRBV5-6 with TRBJ1-3; D unresolved. Germline CDR1 SGHDT, CDR2 YYEEEE. The CDR3 has 16 amino acids. Trimming removed 0 bases at V and 0 bases at J, with 10 bases between. The CDR3 DNA reads TGTGCCAGCAGCTTGGCCCCGGCCTACTCTGGAAACACCATATATTTT. Translating gives CASSLAPAYSGNTIYF.

This chain links TRBV29-1 with TRBJ1-4, with TRBD1 as a possible D gene (5 bases). Trimming left V 7 bases short and J 4 bases short, with 16 bases between. Per germline, CDR1 SQVTM and CDR2 ANQGSEA. CDR3 length: 14 amino acids. For the CDR3, the DNA is TGCAGCGCTCGCACCTCGGGGCTTAATGAAAAACTGTTTTTT. Translated, it gives CSARTSGLNEKLFF.

The rearrangement links TRBV5-1 to TRBJ2-5; 7 bases match TRBD1. The last part of the DNA fits TRBJ2-7 better; the J call may be wrong. Germline loops: CDR1 SGHRS, CDR2 YFSETQ. The CDR3 contains 12 residues. This CDR3 is CASRDREYEQYF. The CDR3 DNA reads TGCGCCAGCAGAGACAGGGAATACGAGCAGTACTTC.

The chain combines TRBV30 with TRBJ1-5; unclear D gene. Trimming removed 0 bases at V and 2 bases at J, with 14 bases between. The CDR3 totals 16 residues. The germline V gene encodes CDR1 GTSNPN and CDR2 SVGIG (reference sequence). The CDR3 DNA sequence: TGTGCCTGGAGTGTATTTGGATGGGCCGGCAATCAGCCCCAGCATTTT. This encodes CAWSVFGWAGNQPQHF.

This clone was observed a single time. The chain couples TRBV5-8 to TRBJ2-7; TRBD1 aligns across 8 bases. The J segment lost 5 bases and the V segment lost 4 bases, leaving 5 bases of the junction unmatched. CDR1 and CDR2 from the germline V gene are SGHTS and YDEGEE. The CDR3 has 13 amino acids. As DNA, the CDR3 is TGTGCCAGCAGCGGGGACAGGCGTGACGAGCAGTACTTC. This translates into CASSGDRRDEQYF.

The chain is built from TRBV27 and TRBJ2-7; D call uncertain. Germline V gene data show CDR1 as MNHEY and CDR2 as SMNVEV (reference sequence). Trimming pared 3 bases from V and 6 bases from J, leaving 6 bases between. The CDR3 totals 11 residues. The CDR3 nucleotides read TGTGCCAGCAGTTTCGGTGGCGAGCAGTACTTC. It codes for CASSFGGEQYF.

This clone was counted a few times. V usage is TRBV7-6 and J usage is TRBJ2-3; D remains unclear. Deletions cut 4 bases from V and 6 bases from J, with 8 bases between. This CDR3 region has 12 residues. Germline V gives CDR1 SGHVS, CDR2 FNYEAQ. DNA of the CDR3: TGTGCCAGCAGCTCCCTATCGGATACGCAGTATTTT. It yields the protein CASSSLSDTQYF.

This clone was seen only a few times. This chain connects TRBV30 to TRBJ1-5; a possible D gene is TRBD1 (5 bases). Germline CDR1 and CDR2: GTSNPN and SVGIG (reference sequence). Trimming pared 1 base from V and 4 bases from J, leaving 8 bases between. The CDR3 has 13 residues. This CDR3 reads CAWSGTSNQPQHF. The CDR3 coding sequence is TGTGCCTGGAGTGGGACATCGAATCAGCCCCAGCATTTT. Variable domain in full (rest from reference TRBV30 and TRBJ1-5): SQTIHQWPATLVQPVGSPLSLECTVEGTSNPNLYWYRQAAGRGLQLLFYSVGIGQISSEVPQNLSASRPQDRQFILSSKKLLLSDSGFYLCAWSGTSNQPQHFGDGTRLSIL.

This clone was seen only once. This chain links TRBV5-8 with TRBJ2-3; the D gene is possibly TRBD1 (6 bases). Trimming pared 3 bases from V and 6 bases from J, leaving 17 bases between. CDR1 and CDR2 from the germline V gene are SGHTS and YDEGEE. The CDR3 runs to 15 residues. CDR3 nucleotides: TGTGCCAGCAGCTCTGGACAGACCCGGATGGATACGCAGTATTTT. Its translation: CASSSGQTRMDTQYF.

By sample share, this clone is medium-sized (0.01 to 0.1%). The chain employs TRBV19 and TRBJ2-7, with 8 bases fitting TRBD2. The ends lost 4 bases at V and 7 bases at J; junction bases unmatched: 6. This CDR3 has 13 residues. Germline values: CDR1 LNHDA, CDR2 SQIVND (reference sequence). As DNA, the CDR3 is TGTGCCAGTAGTACCCCCGGCGGGGGGGAGCAGTACTTC. Its protein product is CASSTPGGGEQYF.

The V call is TRBV7-9, the J call TRBJ2-1; tentative D call: TRBD1 (6 bases). Germline-derived CDR1 and CDR2 are SEHNR and FQNEAQ (reference sequence). This CDR3 contains 12 residues. V lost 3 bases, J lost 8 bases, and 8 bases lay in between. CDR3 DNA: TGTGCCAGCAGCTTGCCAGGGGATGAGCAGTTCTTC. This gives the protein CASSLPGDEQFF. Filled out from reference TRBV7-9 and TRBJ2-1, the complete variable domain reads DTGVSQNPRHKITKRGQNVTFRCDPISEHNRLYWYRQTLGQGPEFLTYFQNEAQLEKSRLLSDRFSAERPKGSFSTLEIQRTEQGDSAMYLCASSLPGDEQFFGPGTRLTVL.

The chain recombines TRBV19 with TRBJ1-4; D is possibly TRBD1 (6 bases). Deletions cut 5 bases from V and 4 bases from J, with 17 bases between. Germline CDR1 and CDR2: LNHDA and SQIVND (reference sequence). The CDR3 loop spans 16 amino acids. The CDR3 sequence is CASSGGRQAYNEKLFF. The CDR3, as DNA: TGTGCCAGTAGTGGGGGTCGACAGGCTTATAATGAAAAACTGTTTTTT.

The chain joins TRBV10-3 to TRBJ1-1; D gene unclear. This CDR3 is built from 13 residues. Germline lookup yields CDR1 ENHRY and CDR2 SYGVKD. V lost 2 bases to trimming and J lost 10 bases, with 14 bases between them. The chain's CDR3 is CAISEPSTVGAFF. The CDR3 DNA sequence: TGTGCCATCAGTGAGCCGAGCACAGTGGGAGCTTTCTTT.

V usage is TRBV6-5 and J usage is TRBJ2-5, with 11 bases identical to TRBD2. Per the germline V gene, CDR1 is MNHEY and CDR2 is SVGAGI. CDR3 length equals 16 residues. Trimming removed 0 bases from V and 6 bases from J; junction bases left unmatched: 6. The CDR3 region is CASSYSNSGGGKTQYF. In DNA, the CDR3 is TGTGCCAGCAGTTACTCGAATAGCGGGGGGGGGAAGACCCAGTACTTC.

This chain connects TRBV5-1 to TRBJ1-1; D not resolved. Trimming took off 0 bases at V and 8 bases at J, with 14 bases between the two ends. CDR3 length equals 14 residues. Germline V gene lookup returns CDR1 SGHRS and CDR2 YFSETQ. CDR3 loop: CASSLGWASGEAFF. CDR3 nucleotides: TGCGCCAGCAGCTTGGGATGGGCCAGTGGGGAAGCTTTCTTT.

The chain has TRBV6-5 and TRBJ1-1; tentatively, D is TRBD1 (5 bases). The CDR3 spans 12 residues. Germline assignment: CDR1 MNHEY and CDR2 SVGAGI. Trimming removed 5 bases from V and 7 bases from J, with 11 bases in between. The CDR3 sequence: CASSVQGGEAFF. The CDR3 DNA follows: TGTGCCAGCAGTGTCCAGGGAGGTGAAGCTTTCTTT.

The V and J genes are TRBV5-8 and TRBJ1-3; D ambiguous. The V end lost 4 bases, the J end lost 0 bases, and 11 bases lay between the germline ends. The length of the CDR3 is 15 residues. Germline V CDR1 and CDR2: SGHTS, YDEGEE. The CDR3 protein is CASSTDWSSGNTIYF. The DNA of the CDR3 is TGTGCCAGCAGCACAGACTGGAGCTCTGGAAACACCATATATTTT. The full variable domain, in which reference TRBV5-8 and TRBJ1-3 provide the parts outside the CDR3, is EAGVTQSPTHLIKTRGQQATLRCSPISGHTSVYWYQQALGLGLQFLLWYDEGEERNRGNFPPRFSGRQFPNYSSELNVNALELEDSALYLCASSTDWSSGNTIYFGEGSWLTVV.

The chain couples TRBV7-3 to TRBJ2-7, with D possibly called TRBD1 or TRBD2 (5 bases each). Germline assignment: CDR1 SGHTA and CDR2 FQGTGA. V was clipped by 5 bases and J by 0 bases, with 14 bases between them. This CDR3 has 15 amino acids. In nucleotides, the CDR3 is TGTGCCAGCAGCCAGAACGCAGGGAGCTCCTACGAGCAGTACTTC. Its protein is CASSQNAGSSYEQYF.